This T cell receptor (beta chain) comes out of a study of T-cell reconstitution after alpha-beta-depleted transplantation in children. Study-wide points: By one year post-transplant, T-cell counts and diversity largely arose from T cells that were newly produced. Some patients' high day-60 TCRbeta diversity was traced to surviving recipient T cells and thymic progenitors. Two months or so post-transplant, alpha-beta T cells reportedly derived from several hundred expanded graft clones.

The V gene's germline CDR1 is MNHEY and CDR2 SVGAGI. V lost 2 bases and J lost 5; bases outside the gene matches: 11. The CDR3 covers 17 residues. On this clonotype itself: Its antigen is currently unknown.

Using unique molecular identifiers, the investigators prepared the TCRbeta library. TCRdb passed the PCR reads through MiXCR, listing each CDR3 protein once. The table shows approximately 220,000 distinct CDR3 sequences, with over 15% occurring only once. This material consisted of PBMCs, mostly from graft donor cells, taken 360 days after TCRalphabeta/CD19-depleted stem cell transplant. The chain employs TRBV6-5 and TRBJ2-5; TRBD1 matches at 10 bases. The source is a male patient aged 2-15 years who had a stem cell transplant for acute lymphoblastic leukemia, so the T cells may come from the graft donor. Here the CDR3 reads CASSYPGTGAIRETQYF. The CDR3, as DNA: TGTGCCAGCAGTTACCCTGGGACAGGGGCGATCCGGGAGACCCAGTACTTC.